The TCR beta chain described here comes from a study of T cell clones after liver transplantation. About the study: Timepoints were pre-transplant, pre-withdrawal, and after withdrawal was completed or failed.

On this clone itself: Its antigen is as yet unknown.

Notes on the study in general: Low donor cell numbers restricted donor-reactive repertoire measurement in two subjects.

The CDR3 runs 14 residues. Germline CDR1 and CDR2: LNHDA and SQIVND (reference sequence). Deletions cut 3 bases from V and 3 bases from J, with 12 bases between. Sequencing was performed with immunoSEQ multiplex PCR; in TCRdb, only in-frame clones are kept and a portion is missing. The repertoire holds around 20,000 clones, approximately 88% seen once, with 10% to 15% in the top ten. The sample in question was CD8+ T cells from blood, obtained before liver transplant. This clonotype originated in a human donor who received a liver transplant. The chain uses TRBV19 and TRBJ2-7; D is undetermined. CDR3 sequence: CASSMGGGFYEQYF. DNA for the CDR3: TGTGCCAGTAGTATGGGCGGCGGATTCTACGAGCAGTACTTC.